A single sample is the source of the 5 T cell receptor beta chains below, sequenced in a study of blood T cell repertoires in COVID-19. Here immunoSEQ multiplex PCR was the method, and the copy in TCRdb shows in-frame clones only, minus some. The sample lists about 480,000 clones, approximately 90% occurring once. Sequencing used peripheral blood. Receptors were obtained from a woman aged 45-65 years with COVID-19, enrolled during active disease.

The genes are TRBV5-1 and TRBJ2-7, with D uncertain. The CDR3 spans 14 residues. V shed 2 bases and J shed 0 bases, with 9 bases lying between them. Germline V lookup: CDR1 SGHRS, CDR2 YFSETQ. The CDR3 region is CASSFTTGSYEQYF. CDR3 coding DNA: TGCGCCAGCAGCTTCACTACGGGCTCCTACGAGCAGTACTTC.

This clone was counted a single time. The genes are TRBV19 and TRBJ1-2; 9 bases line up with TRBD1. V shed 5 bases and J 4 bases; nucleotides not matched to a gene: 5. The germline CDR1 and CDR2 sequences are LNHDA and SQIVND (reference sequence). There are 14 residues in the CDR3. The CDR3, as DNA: TGTGCCAGTAGTCGCCCGACAGGGGGCTATGGCTACACCTTC. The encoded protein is CASSRPTGGYGYTF.

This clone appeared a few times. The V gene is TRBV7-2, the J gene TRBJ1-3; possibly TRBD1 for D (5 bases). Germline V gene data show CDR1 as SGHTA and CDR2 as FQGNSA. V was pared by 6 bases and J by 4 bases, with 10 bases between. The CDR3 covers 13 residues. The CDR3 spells CASSRQRGNTIYF. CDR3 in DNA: TGTGCCAGCAGTCGACAGAGAGGAAACACCATATATTTT.

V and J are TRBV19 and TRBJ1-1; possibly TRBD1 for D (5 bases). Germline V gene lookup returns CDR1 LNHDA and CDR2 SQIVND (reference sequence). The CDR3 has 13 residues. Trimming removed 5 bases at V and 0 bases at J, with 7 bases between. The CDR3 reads CASSSTVNTEAFF. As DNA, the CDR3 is TGTGCCAGTAGTTCGACAGTGAACACTGAAGCTTTCTTT.

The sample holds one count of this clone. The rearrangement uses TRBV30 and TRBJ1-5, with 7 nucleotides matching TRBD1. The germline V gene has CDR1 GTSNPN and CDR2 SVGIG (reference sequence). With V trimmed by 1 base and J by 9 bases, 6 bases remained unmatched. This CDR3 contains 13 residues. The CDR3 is CAWSGQGSAPQHF. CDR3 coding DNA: TGTGCCTGGAGTGGACAGGGATCCGCGCCCCAGCATTTT.